The source of this TCR beta chain is a study of human T cells and chemical hapten exposure. On the study more broadly: A patient group, mainly female, showed alopecia areata, totalis or universalis.

MiXCR, applied by TCRdb to the RACE reads, yields one record per CDR3 protein. Of roughly 190,000 distinct CDR3 sequences listed, about 20% were seen once; the top ten hold about 6.7%. The germline V and J ends were trimmed by 4 bases and 15 bases, with 22 bases remaining between them. CDR3 length: 15 residues. Findings and caveats of the study: PT1 expanded TCR counts correlated positively with patch test score. Healthy people's immune response may differ from that of the donors, who had alopecia. No shift was seen in TCRs above 1 in 1000 frequency with DPC sensitization.

This clonotype was recorded a few times. What it recognizes is unknown. Specified time point: patch test 1, 2 weeks after DPC sensitization. The sample's treatment: therapeutic diphenylcyclopropenone sensitization with weekly scalp DPC. V gene TRBV12-3 or TRBV12-4 combines with J gene TRBJ1-6, with D possibly matching TRBD1 (5 bases). The sequencing used whole blood, collected in connection with sensitization to the hapten diphenylcyclopropenone (DPC). The source is a woman in her forties or fifties with alopecia areata. Some clones in this sample may be carry-over from other donors' samples. The CDR3 DNA reads TGTGCCAGCAGTTCGACCCCCCGCGGGGGGGTCGACCTCCACTTT. This sequence encodes CASSSTPRGGVDLHF.